The 27 T cell receptor beta chains listed next were all sequenced from one sample in a study of blood T cell repertoires in COVID-19. Data came from immunoSEQ multiplex PCR; TCRdb stores just in-frame clones and leaves some out. The sample shows under 250,000 clones, approximately 80% of them seen only once. The sequenced material came from PBMCs or T cells enriched from blood (not recorded which). The source is a woman aged 55-75 years who had recovered from COVID-19.

The V gene is TRBV7-2, the J gene TRBJ2-1, with 7 bases identical to TRBD2. The CDR3 has 16 residues. The V and J ends lost 2 bases and 0 bases, in that order; junction bases with no gene match: 4. The germline CDR1 and CDR2 sequences are SGHTA and FQGNSA. DNA of the CDR3: TGTGCCAGCAGCTTATGGGCTAGCGGCTCCTACAATGAGCAGTTCTTC. Its translation: CASSLWASGSYNEQFF. Using reference TRBV7-2 and TRBJ2-1 for the parts outside the CDR3, the full variable domain is GAGVSQSPSNKVTEKGKDVELRCDPISGHTALYWYRQSLGQGLEFLIYFQGNSAPDKSGLPSDRFSAERTGGSVSTLTIQRTQQEDSAVYLCASSLWASGSYNEQFFGPGTRLTVL.

The chain links TRBV6-5 to TRBJ2-5; TRBD2 might be the D (5 bases). This CDR3 has 14 residues. Germline V gene lookup returns CDR1 MNHEY and CDR2 SVGAGI. Trimming removed 2 bases at V and 3 bases at J, with 10 bases between. CDR3 protein: CASSYRGFKETQYF. As DNA, the CDR3 is TGTGCCAGCAGTTACAGAGGGTTCAAAGAGACCCAGTACTTC.

A few counts support this clone. The chain recombines TRBV10-3 with TRBJ2-1, with D perhaps TRBD2 (5 bases). This CDR3 spans 15 amino acids. V lost 2 bases, J lost 5 bases, and 13 bases lay in between. Germline CDR1 ENHRY, CDR2 SYGVKD. CDR3 in amino acids: CAISEPRLSDNEQFF. CDR3 in DNA: TGTGCCATCAGTGAGCCTAGACTTAGCGACAATGAGCAGTTCTTC.

The genes are TRBV4-1 and TRBJ2-7; D is unclear. The CDR3 covers 13 residues. CDR1 and CDR2 (germline): MGHRA, YSYEKL. With 0 bases removed from V and 3 bases from J, the gap between germline ends came to 6 bases. The CDR3 loop reads CASSQEAFYEQYF. CDR3 sequence (DNA): TGCGCCAGCAGCCAAGAAGCCTTCTACGAGCAGTACTTC.

CDR3 nucleotides: TGTGCCAGCAGCAGGGGGGTAGACGGTCAGCCCCAGCATTTT. Translating it yields CASSRGVDGQPQHF. The gene calls are TRBV6-5 and TRBJ1-5, with 7 bases aligning to TRBD1. This CDR3 spans 14 amino acids. The germline V gene has CDR1 MNHEY and CDR2 SVGAGI. Germline trimming cut 6 bases from V and 6 bases from J; bases unmatched to any gene: 8.

The V and J genes are TRBV18 and TRBJ2-7; possibly TRBD2 for D (5 bases). Trimming pared 3 bases from V and 1 base from J, leaving 13 bases between. Germline assignment: CDR1 KGHSH and CDR2 LQKENI. The CDR3 contains 15 residues. The CDR3 nucleotides are TGTGCCAGCTCACCGGGCCGGGGTCCATCCTACGAGCAGTACTTC. Protein product: CASSPGRGPSYEQYF.

The chain carries TRBV4-2 and TRBJ2-5; 10 bases align to TRBD2. Germline CDR1 and CDR2: LGHNA and YNFKEQ. CDR3 length equals 18 residues. J lost 0 bases, V lost 1 base, and 8 bases had no gene match. CDR3 amino acids: CASSQASGGQPYQETQYF. Here the CDR3 DNA reads TGTGCCAGCAGCCAAGCTAGCGGGGGTCAACCGTACCAAGAGACCCAGTACTTC.

This chain uses TRBV20-1 with TRBJ1-4, with D hard to call. The CDR3 extends over 11 amino acids. Trimming pared 1 base from V and 8 bases from J, leaving 5 bases between. CDR1 is DFQATT and CDR2 is SNEGSKA in the germline V gene (reference sequence). DNA for the CDR3: TGCAGTGCTAGAGTACGGGAAAAACTGTTTTTT. Translating gives CSARVREKLFF.

This sequence joins TRBV7-2 and TRBJ1-3; the D gene is possibly TRBD1 (6 bases). The germline V gene encodes CDR1 SGHTA and CDR2 FQGNSA. Between the trimmed V and J ends, which lost 6 bases and 0 bases, there was a span of 9 bases. CDR3 length equals 14 residues. DNA of the CDR3: TGTGCCAGCAGAACAGGGCACTCTGGAAACACCATATATTTT. It specifies CASRTGHSGNTIYF.

V is TRBV2 and J is TRBJ2-1, with D maybe TRBD2 (6 bases). Trimming left V 5 bases short and J 5 bases short, with 19 bases between. Germline CDR1 reads SNHLY; CDR2 reads FYNNEI. There are 16 residues in the CDR3. CDR3 in DNA: TGTGCCAGCAGTTCTCCGGCGGCGGGGAGAAACAATGAGCAGTTCTTC. This codes for CASSSPAAGRNNEQFF.

The J gene is TRBJ2-3, the V gene TRBV27, with 10 positions matching TRBD2. The length of the CDR3 is 20 residues. The V gene's germline CDR1 is MNHEY and CDR2 SMNVEV (reference sequence). The V gene end was trimmed by 6 bases and the J gene end by 4 bases; junction bases not matched to a gene: 22. CDR3 amino acids: CASSRGAGLAGAVGADTQYF. DNA of the CDR3: TGTGCCAGCAGCCGAGGGGCGGGGCTAGCGGGGGCCGTGGGCGCAGATACGCAGTATTTT.

V gene TRBV15 combines with J gene TRBJ1-2; 10 nucleotides agree with TRBD1. Germline V gene lookup returns CDR1 LNHNV and CDR2 YYDKDF (reference sequence). The ends lost 1 base at V and 7 bases at J; junction bases unmatched: 6. This CDR3 has 15 amino acids. The CDR3 DNA sequence: TGTGCCACCAGCAGAGGAAGGGACAGGGGAGCTGGCTACACCTTC. It is translated as CATSRGRDRGAGYTF.

The chain uses TRBV25-1 and TRBJ2-3, with a possible D match to TRBD2 (6 bases). This CDR3 has 16 residues. Trimming removed 2 bases at V and 4 bases at J, with 16 bases between. Germline V gene data show CDR1 as MGHDK and CDR2 as SYGVNS. The CDR3 DNA sequence: TGTGCCAGCAGTGAAAAAGCGGGTCTAAGTTCAGATACGCAGTATTTT. Translated: CASSEKAGLSSDTQYF.

This clone was picked up a small number of times. The chain carries TRBV6-2 or TRBV6-3 and TRBJ1-1; D remains unclear. Germline V gene sequence: CDR1 MNHEY, CDR2 SVGEGT. V lost 2 bases to trimming and J lost 8 bases, with 6 bases between them. The CDR3 loop spans 11 amino acids. CDR3 sequence reads: CASSYEREAFF. The CDR3, as DNA: TGTGCCAGCAGTTACGAGAGGGAAGCTTTCTTT.

The CDR3 nucleotides read TGTGCCAGCAGCTTAGATCCACAGGGGCCCTCTGGGGCCAACGTCCTGACTTTC. Its translation is CASSLDPQGPSGANVLTF. The chain has TRBV7-6 and TRBJ2-6; 7 positions match TRBD1. Germline V gene lookup returns CDR1 SGHVS and CDR2 FNYEAQ. V lost 1 base to trimming and J lost 0 bases; unmatched junction nucleotides: 6. This CDR3 is built from 18 residues.

The chain joins TRBV5-1 to TRBJ2-1, with 11 positions matching TRBD1. Trimming took 0 bases from V and 9 from J; bases not matched to a gene: 5. The germline gives CDR1 SGHRS, CDR2 YFSETQ. The CDR3 loop spans 15 amino acids. CDR3: CASSLGDRGSAEQFF. The CDR3 coding sequence is TGCGCCAGCAGCTTGGGGGACAGGGGGTCGGCTGAGCAGTTCTTC.

The V call is TRBV9, the J call TRBJ2-2, with no clear D. Germline V gene lookup returns CDR1 SGDLS and CDR2 YYNGEE. V was trimmed by 0 bases and J by 2 bases, leaving 11 bases between them. The CDR3 has 16 amino acids. Written as DNA, the CDR3 is TGTGCCAGCAGCGTAGTGGCCAACCCAAACACCGGGGAGCTGTTTTTT. Translation: CASSVVANPNTGELFF.

The V and J genes are TRBV4-2 and TRBJ2-7; 7 positions agree with TRBD2. V lost 6 bases, J lost 1 base, and 3 bases stayed unmatched. CDR3 length: 13 amino acids. CDR1 is LGHNA, CDR2 YNFKEQ, per germline. In DNA form, the CDR3 reads TGTGCCAGCAGGGCTAGCGGTTCCTACGAGCAGTACTTC. Amino acids: CASRASGSYEQYF.

The chain employs TRBV6-5 and TRBJ1-2, with D possibly being TRBD1 (6 bases). The CDR3 extends over 13 amino acids. Germline V gives CDR1 MNHEY, CDR2 SVGAGI. The V gene lost 6 bases and the J gene lost 0 bases, with 8 bases spanning the gap. The CDR3 coding sequence is TGTGCCAGCAGGACAGGCCCTAACTATGGCTACACCTTC. Translating gives CASRTGPNYGYTF.

The chain couples TRBV5-5 to TRBJ2-7, with D possibly TRBD1 on 6 matching bases. CDR3 length equals 15 residues. Trimming took off 1 base at V and 4 bases at J, with 15 bases between the two ends. Germline CDR1 is SGHKS and CDR2 is YYEKEE (reference sequence). The CDR3 loop is CASSLSAGEWYEQYF. DNA of the CDR3: TGTGCCAGCAGCTTGTCGGCAGGGGAATGGTACGAGCAGTACTTC.

This clone turned up a few times. This chain connects TRBV5-1 to TRBJ2-4, with a possible D match to TRBD1 (6 bases). This CDR3 comprises 19 residues. The germline V gene has CDR1 SGHRS and CDR2 YFSETQ. Trimming took 0 bases from V and 0 from J, leaving 19 bases between them. CDR3 loop: CASSLGEPGAILAKNIQYF. In nucleotides, the CDR3 is TGCGCCAGCAGCTTGGGCGAGCCAGGGGCGATACTAGCCAAAAACATTCAGTACTTC.

This sequence joins TRBV11-3 and TRBJ2-1; D might be TRBD2 (6 bases). CDR3 length: 15 residues. V was shortened by 4 bases and J by 7 bases, with 17 bases between the two germline ends. Germline values: CDR1 SGHNT, CDR2 YENEEA. CDR3 sequence (DNA): TGTGCCAGCAGCTCGGACTTCCTAGGAGGGAATGAGCAGTTCTTC. Protein: CASSSDFLGGNEQFF.

The chain is built from TRBV19 and TRBJ2-5; D might be TRBD1 (5 bases). Germline CDR1 LNHDA, CDR2 SQIVND (reference sequence). Trimming left V 6 bases short and J 4 bases short, with 12 bases between. The CDR3 spans 13 residues. The CDR3 is CASSRVPGETQYF. The CDR3 DNA follows: TGTGCCAGTAGCAGGGTCCCGGGAGAGACCCAGTACTTC.

The chain uses TRBV7-2 and TRBJ2-3; D unclear. The germline V gene has CDR1 SGHTA and CDR2 FQGNSA. The V end was cut by 1 base, the J end by 0 bases, with 8 bases between. This CDR3 is built from 15 residues. The CDR3 region is CASSLEPQSTDTQYF. DNA for the CDR3: TGTGCCAGCAGCTTAGAACCGCAGAGCACAGATACGCAGTATTTT.

The chain has TRBV6-6 and TRBJ1-4, with no clear D. The CDR3 extends over 15 amino acids. V lost 2 bases and J lost 7, with 14 bases in between. CDR1 is MNHNY, CDR2 SVGAGI, per germline (reference sequence). CDR3 nucleotide sequence: TGTGCCAGCAGTTACCCCCGGGTCCCTGGTGAAAAACTGTTTTTT. Translated, it gives CASSYPRVPGEKLFF.

This clone has more than one count but fewer than ten. The chain employs TRBV23-1 and TRBJ1-6, with D possibly TRBD1 on 5 matching bases. TRBV23-1 counts as an open reading frame of uncertain function. V lost 0 bases to trimming and J lost 9 bases, with 9 bases between them. The CDR3 sequence is 14 residues long. The CDR3 here is CASSQSTGVSPLHF. The CDR3 coding sequence is TGCGCCAGCAGTCAATCGACGGGGGTTTCACCCCTCCACTTT.

This chain uses TRBV3-1 (or the pseudogene TRBV3-2) with TRBJ2-2; 8 bases match TRBD2. CDR3 length: 15 amino acids. Germline CDR1 LGHDT, CDR2 YNNKEL (reference sequence). Trimming at V came to 5 bases and at J to 3 bases, leaving 5 bases not matched to a gene. CDR3 nucleotide sequence: TGTGCCAGCAGCGGGGGACTAGTGGACACCGGGGAGCTGTTTTTT. It codes for CASSGGLVDTGELFF.